A single sample gave rise to the 18 T cell receptor beta chains below, sequenced in a study of CD8 T cells in Susac syndrome. A quantity of 0.5 to 1 ug RNA underwent reverse transcription using random hexamers. MiXCR, applied by TCRdb to the immunoSEQ multiplex PCR reads, yields one record per CDR3 protein. The table records about 94,000 distinct CDR3 sequences, 85% to 95% of them present only once. Sequenced sample: CD4+ T cells from PBMCs. The receptors derive from a human donor with Susac syndrome.

The rearrangement uses TRBV28 and TRBJ2-5; D is uncertain. Looked up from germline, CDR1 is MDHEN and CDR2 is SYDVKM. The CDR3 is made up of 12 amino acids. Trimming pared 4 bases from V and 4 bases from J, leaving 7 bases between. The DNA of the CDR3 is TGTGCCAGCAGTTCCCTCCTAGAGACCCAGTACTTC. Protein: CASSSLLETQYF.

J is TRBJ2-2 and V is TRBV24-1, with a weak D call TRBD2 (5 bases). Germline values: CDR1 KGHDR, CDR2 SFDVKD. The CDR3 sequence is 13 residues long. Trimming left V 6 bases short and J 7 bases short, with 11 bases between. The CDR3 reads CATSSSRGGELFF. In nucleotides, the CDR3 is TGTGCCACCAGTTCCAGCCGGGGCGGGGAGCTGTTTTTT.

The chain couples TRBV20-1 to TRBJ2-7, with 10 bases identical to TRBD2. CDR1 and CDR2 (germline): DFQATT, SNEGSKA (reference sequence). V lost 6 bases and J lost 5; bases outside the gene matches: 19. CDR3 length: 17 amino acids. The CDR3 reads CSALASGGAVQGNEQYF. CDR3 DNA sequence: TGCAGTGCCTTAGCGAGCGGGGGGGCCGTACAGGGAAACGAGCAGTACTTC.

The rearrangement uses TRBV5-1 and TRBJ2-7; D tentatively reads TRBD1 or TRBD2 (5 bases each). CDR3 size: 14 residues. The V end lost 7 bases, the J end lost 6 bases, and 20 bases lay between the germline ends. Germline-derived CDR1 and CDR2 are SGHRS and YFSETQ. The CDR3 is CASDPGTLGREQYF. For the CDR3, the DNA is TGCGCCAGCGACCCCGGGACGCTCGGCCGCGAGCAGTACTTC.

This clonotype was seen a single time. The chain carries TRBV11-1 and TRBJ2-4, with D uncertain. The CDR3 extends over 14 amino acids. V was cut by 3 bases and J by 6 bases, with 12 bases left in between. Per the germline V gene, CDR1 is SGHAT and CDR2 is FQDESV (reference sequence). The CDR3 bases are TGTGCCAGCAGCTTGGGTGGCGACGGAAACATTCAGTACTTC. It codes for CASSLGGDGNIQYF. Full variable domain (outside the CDR3, taken from reference TRBV11-1 and TRBJ2-4): EAEVAQSPRYKITEKSQAVAFWCDPISGHATLYWYRQILGQGPELLVQFQDESVVDDSQLPKDRFSAERLKGVDSTLKIQPAELGDSAMYLCASSLGGDGNIQYFGAGTRLSVL.

This chain connects TRBV28 to TRBJ1-2, with D possibly being TRBD1 (6 bases). CDR1 is MDHEN and CDR2 is SYDVKM in the germline V gene. The CDR3 extends over 14 amino acids. The V end lost 3 bases, the J end lost 3 bases, and 11 bases lay between the germline ends. CDR3 sequence: CASSLAGGYYGYTF. The CDR3 bases are TGTGCCAGCAGTTTGGCGGGGGGCTACTATGGCTACACCTTC.

The chain is built from TRBV7-2 and TRBJ2-1; 7 bases line up with TRBD2. Germline assignment: CDR1 SGHTA and CDR2 FQGNSA. The CDR3 contains 16 residues. J was trimmed by 4 bases and V by 1 base; bases with no gene match: 7. The CDR3 DNA sequence: TGTGCCAGCAGCTTAGAAGGAGCGGGGCAGTACAATGAGCAGTTCTTC. Translation gives CASSLEGAGQYNEQFF.

The chain couples TRBV18 to TRBJ2-2; 9 nucleotides line up with TRBD1. The germline V gene has CDR1 KGHSH and CDR2 LQKENI. Trimming cost V 3 bases and J 5 bases; bases outside gene matches: 4. The CDR3 is 15 amino acids. CDR3 residues: CASSPDRGRTGELFF. In DNA form, the CDR3 reads TGTGCCAGCTCACCGGACAGGGGCCGGACCGGGGAGCTGTTTTTT.

The chain carries TRBV18 and TRBJ1-2, with D unresolved. The CDR3 spans 11 residues. V was trimmed by 3 bases and J by 9 bases, leaving 8 bases between them. From germline, CDR1 is KGHSH and CDR2 LQKENI. This chain's CDR3 is CASSPGSSYTF. CDR3 in DNA: TGTGCCAGCTCACCTGGATCCAGCTACACCTTC.

The CDR3 nucleotides are TGTGCCAGCAGCTTGGCAACAGCTGGGGCCAACGTCCTGACTTTC. It yields the protein CASSLATAGANVLTF. The gene calls are TRBV5-6 and TRBJ2-6; D is undetermined. The CDR3 sequence is 15 residues long. CDR1 is SGHDT, CDR2 YYEEEE, per germline. The V gene lost 0 bases and the J gene lost 2 bases, with 6 bases spanning the gap.

The V gene is TRBV28, the J gene TRBJ1-2; a weak D match, TRBD1 (5 bases). V lost 7 bases and J lost 5, with 8 bases in between. CDR3 size: 11 residues. Germline assignment: CDR1 MDHEN and CDR2 SYDVKM. DNA of the CDR3: TGTGCCAGCACCGGGGGGTATGGCTACACCTTC. This gives the protein CASTGGYGYTF.

The chain employs TRBV9 and TRBJ2-3; 7 bases map to TRBD1. This CDR3 has 14 residues. The junction had 7 bases not matched to a gene; V was cut back by 3 bases and J by 6 bases. The germline V gene encodes CDR1 SGDLS and CDR2 YYNGEE. CDR3 in DNA: TGTGCCAGCAGCGCCGCGACAGGGTTTGATACGCAGTATTTT. Translation: CASSAATGFDTQYF.

The chain links TRBV6-6 to TRBJ1-2, with D perhaps matching TRBD1 (5 bases). V was shortened by 5 bases and J by 8 bases, with 18 bases between the two germline ends. Germline CDR1 and CDR2: MNHNY and SVGAGI (reference sequence). The CDR3 runs to 14 residues. The CDR3 DNA reads as TGTGCCAGCAGTCACACCCGGGACCGGGGGGGCTACACCTTC. This codes for CASSHTRDRGGYTF.

The CDR3 loop is CASSFLRDGGDTQYF. As DNA, the CDR3 is TGTGCCAGCAGCTTCCTACGGGACGGCGGGGATACGCAGTATTTT. The chain combines TRBV7-9 with TRBJ2-3; possibly TRBD1 or TRBD2 for D (5 bases each). Trimming took off 3 bases at V and 6 bases at J, with 16 bases between the two ends. The germline V gene has CDR1 SEHNR and CDR2 FQNEAQ (reference sequence). The CDR3 is made up of 15 amino acids.

The chain combines TRBV20-1 with TRBJ2-7, with D possibly being TRBD2 (6 bases). This CDR3 spans 14 amino acids. V dropped 2 bases and J dropped 7 bases, with 18 bases sitting between them. Germline-derived CDR1 and CDR2 are DFQATT and SNEGSKA (reference sequence). CDR3 in DNA: TGCAGTGCTAGAATCGGGGGAACAGAGGAGGAGCAGTACTTC. Residues: CSARIGGTEEEQYF.

V usage is TRBV28 and J usage is TRBJ2-6; 11 bases are shared with TRBD2. V dropped 4 bases and J dropped 1; count of bases not matched to a gene: 9. The CDR3 runs 19 residues. CDR1 and CDR2 from the germline V gene are MDHEN and SYDVKM. CDR3 nucleotides: TGTGCCAGCAGTTCCCTGGACGCTAGCGGGGGGTCTGGGGCCAACGTCCTGACTTTC. Amino acids: CASSSLDASGGSGANVLTF.

The chain has TRBV6-5 and TRBJ1-2; no firm D call. This CDR3 comprises 14 residues. V lost 0 bases and J lost 3, with 8 bases in between. CDR1 and CDR2 from the germline V gene are MNHEY and SVGAGI. CDR3 protein: CASSYSRSYYGYTF. The DNA for the CDR3 is TGTGCCAGCAGTTACTCGAGGAGTTACTATGGCTACACCTTC.

This chain connects TRBV7-9 to TRBJ2-7, with D possibly being TRBD1 (5 bases). Per germline, CDR1 SEHNR and CDR2 FQNEAQ (reference sequence). This CDR3 comprises 14 residues. Trimming left V 5 bases short and J 3 bases short, with 14 bases between. As DNA, the CDR3 is TGTGCCAGCAGCCCCCGGACACTGAGCTACGAGCAGTACTTC. Amino acid sequence: CASSPRTLSYEQYF.